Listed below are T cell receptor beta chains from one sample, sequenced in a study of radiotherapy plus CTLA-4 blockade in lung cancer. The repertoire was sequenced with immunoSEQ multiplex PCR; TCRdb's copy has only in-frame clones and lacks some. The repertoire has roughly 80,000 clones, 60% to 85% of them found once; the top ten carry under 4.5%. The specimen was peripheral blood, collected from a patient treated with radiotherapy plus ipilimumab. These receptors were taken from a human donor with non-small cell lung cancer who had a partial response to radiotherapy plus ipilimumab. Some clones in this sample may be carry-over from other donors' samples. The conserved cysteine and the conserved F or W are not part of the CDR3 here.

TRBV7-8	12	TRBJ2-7	ASTLGPQGYEQY
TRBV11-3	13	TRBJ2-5	ASSLNGGQRETQY
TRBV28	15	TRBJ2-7	ASQFAGGRILEGEQY
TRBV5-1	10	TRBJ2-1	ASSLQYNEQF
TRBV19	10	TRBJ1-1	ASKNSYTEAF
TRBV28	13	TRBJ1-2	ASSTSGTPEGGYT
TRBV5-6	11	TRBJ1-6	ASSPRYYSPLH
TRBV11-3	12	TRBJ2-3	ASSLVQSTDTQY
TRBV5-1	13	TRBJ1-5	ASGAKKDSNQPQH
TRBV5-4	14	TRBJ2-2	ASSFRTSGRTGELF
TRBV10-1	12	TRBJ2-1	ASSRGGRGNEQF
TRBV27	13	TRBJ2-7	ASSLRAGGISEQY
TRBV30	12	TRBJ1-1	AWSWSGGSPEAF
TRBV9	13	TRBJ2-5	ASSVGWGVGETQY
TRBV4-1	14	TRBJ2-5	ASSFRTGGFQETQY
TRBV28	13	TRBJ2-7	ASSSRQGRLYEQY
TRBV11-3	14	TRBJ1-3	ASSLAQDSSGNTIY